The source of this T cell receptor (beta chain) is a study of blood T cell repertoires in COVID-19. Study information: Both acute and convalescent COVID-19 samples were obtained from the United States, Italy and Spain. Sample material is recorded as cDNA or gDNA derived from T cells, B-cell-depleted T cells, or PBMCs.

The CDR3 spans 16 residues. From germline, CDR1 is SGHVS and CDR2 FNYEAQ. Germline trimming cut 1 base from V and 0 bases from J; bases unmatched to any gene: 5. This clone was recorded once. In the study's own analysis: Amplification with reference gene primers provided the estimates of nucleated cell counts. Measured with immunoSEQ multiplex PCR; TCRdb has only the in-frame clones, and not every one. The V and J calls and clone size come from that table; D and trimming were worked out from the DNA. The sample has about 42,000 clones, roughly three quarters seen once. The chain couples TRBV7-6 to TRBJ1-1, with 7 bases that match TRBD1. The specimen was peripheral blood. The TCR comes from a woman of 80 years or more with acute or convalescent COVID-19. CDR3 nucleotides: TGTGCCAGCAGCTTAGGAACAGGGGCCTTGAACACTGAAGCTTTCTTT. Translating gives CASSLGTGALNTEAFF. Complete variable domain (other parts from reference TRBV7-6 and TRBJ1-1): GAGVSQSPRYKVTKRGQDVALRCDPISGHVSLYWYRQALGQGPEFLTYFNYEAQQDKSGLPNDRFSAERPEGSISTLTIQRTEQRDSAMYRCASSLGTGALNTEAFFGQGTRLTVV.